This note documents a single T cell receptor beta chain sequence. This clonotype was observed a single time. The antigen this receptor binds is unknown. Per-nucleotide qualities are absent, and no much larger clonotype sits a single base away. Support from one read is weak. The sample is drawn from a study of CD8+CD57+ T cells in acquired aplastic anemia listed by TCRdb under 2018. A note on the overall study: Extracted DNA from sorted CD4+ and CD8+ cells averaged approximately 3.4 ug, ranging from roughly 0.19 to 27.4 ug. Healthy donor samples averaged roughly 9.9 million reads for CD4+ and 11 million to 14 million for CD8+ cells. General findings and caveats noted by the study authors: Around 27 CD8+ CDR3 sequences were found to be shared between patients and controls, but these sequences appeared to be highly expressed in patients and within the immunodominant clones of the patients. No significant difference in CD8+ Simpson's diversity was found between patients and healthy controls (P=0.060).

Genomic DNA served as template for TCR beta VDJ combination and CDR3 sequence profiling. TCR repertoire sequencing was run on an Illumina HiSeq 2000. In the source study's methods: TRBV/TRBJ rearrangement plots, CDR3 size and DJ length profiles, and Simpson's diversity index were used to assess repertoires. The most abundant DNA sequence in the deep sequencing data was defined as the immunodominant clone. CDR3 amino acid sequences were screened for sharing across subjects and compared with published repertoires and the VDJdb database. Using fastp trimming at Q25 and MiXCR clonotype assembly, TCRdb reanalyzed the public sequencing data and kept in-frame beta chains. Rows are combined by CDR3 protein, so each entry shows the most common genes and DNA. TCRdb's processing, not the authors', yielded these V and J calls. Present in this sample are some 82,000 distinct CDR3 sequences, under 50% of which were seen just once. The top ten clonotypes cover about 68% of the sample.

The CDR3, cysteine through phenylalanine, is 15 amino acids long. Here the CDR3 DNA is all that survives: 45 bases in frame from base 1. CDR1 and CDR2 are drawn from the germline V gene (reference sequence): LNHDA, SQIVND. V is reduced by 5 bases and J by 4 bases, leaving a spacing of 17 bases between them. The study deep-sequenced TCR repertoires of sorted CD4+ and CD8+ blood T cells from severe aplastic anemia patients and healthy subjects. Ficoll-Paque density gradient centrifugation was used to isolate peripheral blood mononuclear cells. Before DNA was extracted, CD4+ and CD8+ T cells were sorted using either FACS or magnetic beads.

This clonotype was sampled from a human donor in good health, serving as a control. The specimen sequenced was sorted CD4+, CD8+, or CD8+CD57+ T cells (not recorded which) from PBMCs. The chain is assembled from TRBV19 and TRBJ1-2; the D segment could be TRBD1, given 5 matching bases. The nucleotide sequence is TGTGCCAGTAGTGTACGCGGGGACGGGAGCTATGGCTACACCTTC. This codes for CASSVRGDGSYGYTF.